Listed here are 8 T cell receptor beta chains from one sample, sequenced in a study of cytomegalovirus exposure and HLA in healthy donors. The study ran its PCR with 60 Vbeta and 13 Jbeta primers. Clones were sequenced by immunoSEQ multiplex PCR, and TCRdb holds only the in-frame ones, with some missing. There are under 200,000 clones in the sample; roughly 78% occur only once, and about 4.4% lies in the top ten. The sample taken for sequencing was PBMCs. The receptors originated from a woman between 25 and 40 years old in good health and CMV-seropositive.

In DNA form, the CDR3 reads TGTGCCAGCAGTAAAAGGGGGCGGGGGGGCTATGGCTACACCTTC. It yields the protein CASSKRGRGGYGYTF. The chain carries TRBV21-1 and TRBJ1-2. TRBV21-1 is flagged as a pseudogene. The CDR3 spans 15 residues.

The V call is TRBV7-2, the J call TRBJ2-1; TRBD2 might be the D (5 bases). The CDR3 totals 13 residues. CDR1 is SGHTA, CDR2 FQGNSA, per germline. V lost 3 bases, J lost 7 bases, and 10 bases lay in between. The CDR3 DNA reads as TGTGCCAGCAGCTTGAGGGAGCTAAATGAGCAGTTCTTC. This encodes CASSLRELNEQFF.

The V call is TRBV27, the J call TRBJ1-2, with 7 bases identical to TRBD1. CDR1 MNHEY and CDR2 SMNVEV come from the germline V gene (reference sequence). The CDR3 consists of 14 residues. Trimming took 4 bases from V and 8 from J; bases not matched to a gene: 10. CDR3 amino acids: CASSSSDRAGGYTF. In nucleotides, the CDR3 is TGTGCCAGCAGTTCCTCCGACAGGGCTGGGGGCTACACCTTC.

The chain joins TRBV30 to TRBJ2-7; TRBD2 agrees at 9 bases. The CDR3 runs 13 residues. Germline V gene lookup returns CDR1 GTSNPN and CDR2 SVGIG (reference sequence). The V segment lost 7 bases and the J segment 0 bases; nucleotides outside the gene matches: 4. The CDR3 region has the DNA TGTGCCTTCTTAGCGGGAGACTCCTACGAGCAGTACTTC. Its protein is CAFLAGDSYEQYF.

This clone was seen once. CDR3 sequence (DNA): TGTGCCAGCAGCGTACGGGAAGGGTGGTTTAGTGAGCAGTTCTTC. Translated: CASSVREGWFSEQFF. The chain combines TRBV9 with TRBJ2-1; possible D gene TRBD2, 5 bases. The CDR3 consists of 15 residues. V was pared by 1 base and J by 9 bases, with 17 bases between. CDR1 is SGDLS, CDR2 YYNGEE, per germline.

This CDR3 reads CASKGLAGPGELFF. CDR3 coding DNA: TGTGCCAGCAAAGGACTAGCGGGACCCGGGGAGCTGTTTTTT. The chain couples TRBV6-1 to TRBJ2-2, with 12 positions matching TRBD2. V lost 7 bases and J lost 6; bases outside the gene matches: 3. CDR3 length: 14 amino acids. Germline V lookup: CDR1 MNHNS, CDR2 SASEGT.

This chain joins TRBV7-9 and TRBJ2-7; 7 bases map to TRBD1. The CDR3 runs to 14 residues. V trimming: 4 bases; J trimming: 2 bases; junction bases outside the gene matches: 5. The V gene's germline CDR1 is SEHNR and CDR2 FQNEAQ (reference sequence). CDR3 sequence (DNA): TGTGCCAGCAGCTGGCAGGGGGAAACCTACGAGCAGTACTTC. As protein: CASSWQGETYEQYF.

The chain carries TRBV10-3 and TRBJ2-3; D gene unclear. V was trimmed by 3 bases and J by 4 bases, leaving 14 bases between them. The CDR3 has 15 amino acids. Germline V gene lookup returns CDR1 ENHRY and CDR2 SYGVKD. The CDR3 loop reads CAISETRSDPDTQYF. The CDR3 nucleotides are TGTGCCATCAGTGAAACGAGGTCCGACCCAGATACGCAGTATTTT.